The entry below describes one T cell receptor beta chain. Antigen: not known. Semi-nested PCR with Nested Universal Primer A followed constant-region reverse priming of full-length variable regions. TCRdb redid the calling of the 5' RACE reads with MiXCR, one entry per CDR3 protein. Among approximately 12,000 distinct CDR3 sequences listed, 45% to 50% were seen once. Purified naive CD4+ T cells were depleted of CD25+ Tregs. Study findings and constraints: Tumor memory CD4+ T cell TCR gene usage was found to cluster with blood and lymph node memory CD4+ cells and with lymph node naive CD4+ cells. Whole repertoires were not studied in the larger cohort, only one V-J beta rearrangement.

Sequencing was done on a sample of tumor-infiltrating naive CD4+ T cells sorted from the breast tumor. Subset of the sample: naive CD4+ T cells, CD4+CD45RA+CD25-. The TCR originated in a female donor with breast cancer.

CDR3 sequence (DNA): TGTGCCAGCAGCCCTTCCCCCGTGGGCTCTGGGGCCAACGTCCTGACTTTC. It yields the protein CASSPSPVGSGANVLTF. This chain uses TRBV7-3 with TRBJ2-6, with D hard to call. The CDR3 has 17 amino acids. The V and J ends lost 5 bases and 0 bases respectively, with 14 bases between them. Germline assignment: CDR1 SGHTA and CDR2 FQGTGA.